Below are 31 T cell receptor beta chains sequenced from a single sample in a study of T cell repertoires in cytomegalovirus infection (dated 2019 in TCRdb). Sequencing was carried out with an Illumina HiSeq 1500. The public reads were reanalyzed by TCRdb: fastp trimming at Q25, MiXCR alignment, in-frame beta chains only. CDR3 protein duplicates are merged, each entry listing the most common genes and DNA. Across this sample there are 400,000 to 550,000 distinct CDR3 sequences, with roughly 12% seen only once. The top ten clones comprise roughly a tenth of the sample. Sequenced material: PBMCs. These receptors came from a human donor in good health (CMV status not recorded). Some clones in this sample may be carry-over from other donors' samples.

This clonotype has at least ten counts. The J gene is TRBJ2-3, the V gene TRBV9, with a weak D call TRBD2 (6 bases). V lost 4 bases to trimming and J lost 0 bases, with 15 bases between them. The CDR3 has 16 residues. CDR1 is SGDLS and CDR2 is YYNGEE in the germline V gene. CDR3 in DNA: TGTGCCAGCAGCCCGCGGGACTCCCCTAGCACAGATACGCAGTATTTT. Residues: CASSPRDSPSTDTQYF.

The sample holds many counts of this clonotype. The chain recombines TRBV3-1 with TRBJ2-3; D gene uncertain. Germline values: CDR1 LGHDT, CDR2 YNNKEL (reference sequence). Trimming left V 1 base short and J 6 bases short, with 11 bases between. The CDR3 is 14 amino acids. The CDR3 nucleotides are TGTGCCAGCAGCCAAGGGGTTGTTTCCGATACGCAGTATTTT. This encodes CASSQGVVSDTQYF.

This clonotype has a count of ten or more. The V call is TRBV7-9, the J call TRBJ2-6; possibly TRBD1 for D (6 bases). This CDR3 is built from 16 residues. Trimming took off 6 bases at V and 4 bases at J, with 16 bases between the two ends. Germline V gene data show CDR1 as SEHNR and CDR2 as FQNEAQ (reference sequence). CDR3 DNA: TGTGCCAGCAGAGGACTTACAGGGTCCGGGGCCAACGTCCTGACTTTC. As protein: CASRGLTGSGANVLTF.

This clonotype showed up just a few times. The chain combines TRBV28 with TRBJ2-7; D possibly uses TRBD1 or TRBD2 (6 bases each). Trimming shortened V by 6 bases and J by 5 bases, and 17 bases separated the two germline ends. The CDR3 has 14 residues. The germline gives CDR1 MDHEN, CDR2 SYDVKM. CDR3 sequence reads: CASSSRGPQDEQYF. CDR3 DNA: TGTGCCAGCAGCTCTCGGGGGCCTCAGGACGAGCAGTACTTC.

This clonotype has more than one count but fewer than ten. This chain joins TRBV5-4 and TRBJ2-7; D gene uncertain. Per germline, CDR1 SGHNT and CDR2 YYREEE (reference sequence). CDR3 length: 13 residues. Trimming removed 2 bases at V and 6 bases at J, with 12 bases between. The CDR3 nucleotides read TGTGCCAGCAGCTTAGATATAAGAGTCGAGCAGTACTTC. It encodes CASSLDIRVEQYF.

This clonotype was observed a handful of times. The V gene is TRBV3-1, the J gene TRBJ1-2; D not certain. Trimming pared 2 bases from V and 5 bases from J, leaving 18 bases between. This CDR3 spans 16 amino acids. CDR1 is LGHDT and CDR2 is YNNKEL in the germline V gene (reference sequence). This CDR3 is CASSQPAGQNRYGYTF. The CDR3 DNA is TGTGCCAGCAGCCAACCGGCCGGGCAGAACCGTTATGGCTACACCTTC.

This clonotype turned up a few times. V gene TRBV4-2 combines with J gene TRBJ1-5, with 8 nucleotides matching TRBD1. V shed 2 bases and J 7 bases; nucleotides not matched to a gene: 7. In germline, CDR1 is LGHNA, CDR2 YNFKEQ. This CDR3 has 15 residues. Written as DNA, the CDR3 is TGTGCCAGCAGCCAAAAGGACAGGGAGAACCAGCCCCAGCATTTT. It encodes CASSQKDRENQPQHF.

This clonotype occurred many times. The CDR3 loop reads CASSPGQGQNIQYF. As DNA, the CDR3 is TGCGCCAGCAGCCCGGGACAGGGTCAAAACATTCAGTACTTC. The chain couples TRBV5-1 to TRBJ2-4; 9 bases match TRBD1. The CDR3 length is 14 residues. With 4 bases clipped from V and 5 bases from J, the junction kept 4 bases outside the gene matches. Germline CDR1 reads SGHRS; CDR2 reads YFSETQ.

The chain couples TRBV9 to TRBJ2-2; perhaps TRBD2 as D (5 bases). In germline, CDR1 is SGDLS, CDR2 YYNGEE. The ends were cut back, 3 bases at V and 1 base at J, with 19 bases in the middle. This CDR3 has 18 amino acids. CDR3 coding DNA: TGTGCCAGCAGCGAGACAACCAGGCTAGCCAAGAACACCGGGGAGCTGTTTTTT. It is translated as CASSETTRLAKNTGELFF.

This clonotype was counted many times. This rearrangement joins TRBV20-1 to TRBJ2-1; D is perhaps TRBD1 (5 bases). The germline V and J ends were trimmed by 3 bases and 4 bases, with 25 bases remaining between them. This CDR3 contains 18 residues. From germline, CDR1 is DFQATT and CDR2 SNEGSKA (reference sequence). This chain's CDR3 is CSARGLGLKGPVYNEQFF. In DNA form, the CDR3 reads TGCAGTGCTAGGGGGTTGGGCCTTAAGGGGCCAGTATACAATGAGCAGTTCTTC.

Ten or more counts support this clonotype. The V and J genes are TRBV12-3 or TRBV12-4 and TRBJ2-1, with 9 positions matching TRBD2. The CDR3 is made up of 18 amino acids. V dropped 8 bases and J dropped 9; count of bases not matched to a gene: 23. CDR3: CASSSPGGGRVTRGEQFF. The CDR3 DNA reads as TGTGCCAGCTCTTCTCCGGGCGGCGGGAGGGTCACCCGAGGTGAGCAGTTCTTC.

In its sample, this clonotype was seen many times. This chain's CDR3 is CSAPAGGPDEQFF. The CDR3 nucleotides are TGCAGTGCTCCTGCGGGAGGGCCGGATGAGCAGTTCTTC. The rearrangement joins TRBV20-1 to TRBJ2-1, with 9 bases matching TRBD2. V was clipped by 5 bases and J by 8 bases; unmatched bases: 7. Germline assignment: CDR1 DFQATT and CDR2 SNEGSKA (reference sequence). The CDR3 has 13 residues.

The rearrangement joins TRBV3-1 to TRBJ2-7, with TRBD2 matching 10 bases. The CDR3 spans 14 residues. J was trimmed by 6 bases and V by 2 bases; bases with no gene match: 4. Germline V gives CDR1 LGHDT, CDR2 YNNKEL (reference sequence). CDR3 sequence (DNA): TGTGCCAGCAGCCAACTAGCGGGAGAGGGCGAGCAGTACTTC. As protein: CASSQLAGEGEQYF.

This clonotype occurred many times. This chain joins TRBV12-5 and TRBJ1-5, with D tentatively TRBD1 (5 bases). CDR3 length: 18 residues. V gave up 3 bases and J gave up 3 bases, with 21 bases separating them. CDR1 and CDR2 (germline): LGHNT, FRNRAP. In DNA form, the CDR3 reads TGTGCTAGTGGTTTAGATCAGGGAAGGTTAAAGAACAATCAGCCCCAGCATTTT. It yields the protein CASGLDQGRLKNNQPQHF.

Many counts were recorded for this clonotype. This rearrangement joins TRBV28 to TRBJ1-2, with TRBD1 matching 10 bases. The junction had 6 bases not matched to a gene; V was cut back by 10 bases and J by 4 bases. This CDR3 comprises 13 residues. Germline V gene lookup returns CDR1 MDHEN and CDR2 SYDVKM. The chain's CDR3 is CATRRTGGYGYTF. The CDR3 DNA is TGTGCCACCCGGAGGACAGGGGGCTATGGCTACACCTTC.

This clonotype was counted at least ten times. The chain employs TRBV5-1 and TRBJ2-7; weak D call: TRBD2 (6 bases). This CDR3 comprises 14 residues. Trimming took 2 bases from V and 4 from J, leaving 13 bases between them. Germline CDR1 is SGHRS and CDR2 is YFSETQ. In DNA form, the CDR3 reads TGCGCCAGCAGCTTCGGCCCTGGGGGGTACGAGCAGTACTTC. This translates into CASSFGPGGYEQYF.

This clonotype was seen a few times. The chain couples TRBV12-3 or TRBV12-4 to TRBJ2-2, with TRBD1 matching 10 bases. The CDR3 totals 16 residues. Germline trimming cut 2 bases from V and 6 bases from J; bases unmatched to any gene: 6. This CDR3 reads CASSLTGTGAAGELFF. The CDR3 DNA reads as TGTGCCAGCAGTTTAACAGGGACAGGGGCAGCCGGGGAGCTGTTTTTT.

The chain uses TRBV20-1 and TRBJ2-1; D ambiguous. The CDR3 runs 13 residues. V was cut by 1 base and J by 10 bases, with 14 bases left in between. Germline assignment: CDR1 DFQATT and CDR2 SNEGSKA (reference sequence). CDR3 in DNA: TGCAGTGCTAGAGTTACGAATGATGGCGAGCAGTTCTTC. Encoded protein: CSARVTNDGEQFF.

This clonotype was found a few times. The chain carries TRBV28 and TRBJ1-2, with 10 bases that match TRBD1. This CDR3 is built from 14 residues. Trimming took 3 bases from V and 8 from J; bases not matched to a gene: 6. CDR1 and CDR2 (germline): MDHEN, SYDVKM. The CDR3 nucleotides are TGTGCCAGCAGTTTGTGGACAGGGGGAGAAGGCTACACCTTC. Translating gives CASSLWTGGEGYTF.

This clonotype was detected only once. This chain joins TRBV20-1 and TRBJ2-1; 9 bases line up with TRBD2. The germline V gene encodes CDR1 DFQATT and CDR2 SNEGSKA (reference sequence). V was clipped by 5 bases and J by 2 bases; unmatched bases: 7. The CDR3 is 15 amino acids. The CDR3 DNA sequence: TGCAGTGCTGGAGCGGCTAGCGGGACCTACAATGAGCAGTTCTTC. This sequence encodes CSAGAASGTYNEQFF.

The V and J genes are TRBV19 and TRBJ1-5; 9 bases are shared with TRBD1. The CDR3 is 15 residues long. Germline-derived CDR1 and CDR2 are LNHDA and SQIVND (reference sequence). Trimming took 3 bases from V and 7 from J; bases not matched to a gene: 7. The CDR3, as DNA: TGTGCCAGTAGTATCCGGGACAGGGCACACCAGCCCCAGCATTTT. Amino acid sequence: CASSIRDRAHQPQHF.

A few counts support this clonotype. The chain combines TRBV20-1 with TRBJ2-5; weak D call: TRBD2 (5 bases). The CDR3 has 13 residues. The germline gives CDR1 DFQATT, CDR2 SNEGSKA (reference sequence). Trimming left V 7 bases short and J 5 bases short, with 17 bases between. CDR3 DNA sequence: TGCAGTGGGGAGACTGATGAGGATGAGACCCAGTACTTC. The encoded protein is CSGETDEDETQYF.

In the case of this clonotype: At one of its ends the junction is not consistent with the germline gene, which may arise from a read error. V is TRBV7-2 and J is TRBJ2-7; D might be TRBD2 (6 bases). Per the germline V gene, CDR1 is SGHTA and CDR2 is FQGNSA. This CDR3 is built from 14 residues. CDR3 DNA: TGCGCCAGAAGCTTAGAATGGCTCGCGGGAAGACAGTACTTC. Amino acid sequence: CARSLEWLAGRQYF.

This clonotype was picked up many times. The chain combines TRBV14 with TRBJ2-7; 7 bases line up with TRBD1. The CDR3 runs to 17 residues. V gave up 0 bases and J gave up 0 bases; unmatched junction bases: 8. CDR1 SGHDN and CDR2 FVKESK come from the germline V gene. DNA of the CDR3: TGTGCCAGCAGCCAAGAGTTCTGGACAGGAAGCTCCTACGAGCAGTACTTC. Encoded protein: CASSQEFWTGSSYEQYF.

This clonotype occurred a few times. The chain is built from TRBV5-1 and TRBJ1-1; 9 bases line up with TRBD1. V dropped 4 bases and J dropped 3; count of bases not matched to a gene: 10. The CDR3 is 16 residues long. CDR1 SGHRS and CDR2 YFSETQ come from the germline V gene. The CDR3 here is CASSQRGTGSYTEAFF. Here the CDR3 DNA reads TGCGCCAGCAGCCAGAGGGGGACAGGGTCGTACACTGAAGCTTTCTTT.

This clonotype showed up many times. The chain carries TRBV20-1 and TRBJ2-7; the match to TRBD1 covers 9 bases. CDR1 DFQATT and CDR2 SNEGSKA come from the germline V gene (reference sequence). This CDR3 has 15 amino acids. V lost 3 bases, J lost 1 base, and 7 bases stayed unmatched. DNA for the CDR3: TGCAGTGCTAGTGCCCCGGGACAGGGATCCTACGAGCAGTACTTC. It encodes CSASAPGQGSYEQYF.

This clonotype was found many times. The chain couples TRBV20-1 to TRBJ2-1; the match to TRBD2 covers 10 bases. CDR3 length: 16 amino acids. V shed 0 bases, J shed 3 bases, and the junction held 5 bases outside the gene matches. Germline V gene lookup returns CDR1 DFQATT and CDR2 SNEGSKA (reference sequence). The CDR3 is CSARDPGTSDYNEQFF. CDR3 sequence (DNA): TGCAGTGCTAGAGATCCCGGGACTAGCGACTACAATGAGCAGTTCTTC.

In its sample, this clonotype was seen a few times. The rearrangement links TRBV20-1 to TRBJ2-1; D possibly uses TRBD1 or TRBD2 (5 bases each). Trimming left V 6 bases short and J 2 bases short, with 20 bases between. Germline CDR1 and CDR2: DFQATT and SNEGSKA (reference sequence). The CDR3 has 16 residues. CDR3 DNA sequence: TGCAGTGCCACTGGTGTTTCGGGGACCCCCTACAATGAGCAGTTCTTC. Translation: CSATGVSGTPYNEQFF.

This clonotype came up many times. The genes are TRBV11-3 and TRBJ2-1, with 11 bases aligning to TRBD2. CDR1 is SGHNT and CDR2 is YENEEA in the germline V gene. V shed 4 bases, J shed 2 bases, and the junction held 13 bases outside the gene matches. The CDR3 length is 19 residues. The DNA for the CDR3 is TGTGCCAGCAGCTCCCCGACTAGCGGGAATACGATGACCTACAATGAGCAGTTCTTC. Translation gives CASSSPTSGNTMTYNEQFF.

This clonotype came up many times. The V gene is TRBV12-3 or TRBV12-4, the J gene TRBJ2-5; D gene ambiguous. Trimming took off 2 bases at V and 3 bases at J, with 10 bases between the two ends. The CDR3 is 14 residues long. CDR3 protein: CASSLPAFKETQYF. Written as DNA, the CDR3 is TGTGCCAGCAGTTTACCCGCTTTCAAAGAGACCCAGTACTTC.

This clonotype was picked up many times. CDR3 in amino acids: CASSLQTGTGSWDTQYF. The CDR3 DNA reads as TGTGCCAGCAGCTTACAAACCGGGACAGGGTCGTGGGATACGCAGTATTTT. This rearrangement joins TRBV7-8 to TRBJ2-3, with TRBD1 matching 9 bases. The CDR3 is made up of 17 amino acids. Germline trimming cut 2 bases from V and 6 bases from J; bases unmatched to any gene: 12. Germline V gene lookup returns CDR1 SGHVS and CDR2 FQNEAQ. Supplemented by reference TRBV7-8 and TRBJ2-3, the full variable domain reads GAGVSQSPRYKVAKRGQDVALRCDPISGHVSLFWYQQALGQGPEFLTYFQNEAQLDKSGLPSDRFFAERPEGSVSTLKIQRTQQEDSAVYLCASSLQTGTGSWDTQYFGPGTRLTVL.